Following are 27 T cell receptor beta chains from one sample sequenced in a study of graft-versus-host responses after intestinal transplantation. The table came from immunoSEQ multiplex PCR; TCRdb's copy has only in-frame clones and leaves some out. The sample gives around 120,000 clones, 80% to 95% of which show up once; around 0.12% is in the top ten. Their recognized antigens are unknown. Sample: unstimulated CD4+ T cells sorted from spleen or lymph node cells, taken before intestinal transplant. These receptors came from a human donor who received an intestinal transplant.

The rearrangement links TRBV27 to TRBJ2-5, with unresolved D. The end of the DNA aligns better with TRBJ2-7, so the J call may be wrong. Germline values: CDR1 MNHEY, CDR2 SMNVEV (reference sequence). The CDR3 extends over 14 amino acids. The CDR3 sequence: CASSLSWVSYEQYF. The CDR3 DNA follows: TGTGCCAGCAGTTTGAGTTGGGTGTCCTACGAGCAGTACTTC.

The chain couples TRBV6-5 to TRBJ2-1; possible D gene TRBD1, 5 bases. V was cut by 6 bases and J by 8 bases, with 11 bases left in between. The CDR3 contains 12 residues. Looked up from germline, CDR1 is MNHEY and CDR2 is SVGAGI. The chain's CDR3 is CASRTGYHEQFF. DNA for the CDR3: TGTGCCAGCAGAACAGGATACCATGAGCAGTTCTTC.

V and J are TRBV11-2 and TRBJ1-1; D is uncertain. CDR3 length equals 13 residues. Between the trimmed V and J ends, which lost 5 bases and 10 bases, there was a span of 17 bases. The germline V gene encodes CDR1 SGHAT and CDR2 FQNNGV. The CDR3 coding sequence is TGTGCCAGCAGCCGCCAGGAGGCAGAACGAGCTTTCTTT. Encoded protein: CASSRQEAERAFF.

The gene calls are TRBV9 and TRBJ1-1; D perhaps matches TRBD1 (5 bases). Germline loops: CDR1 SGDLS, CDR2 YYNGEE. Trimming took 2 bases from V and 1 from J, leaving 12 bases between them. The CDR3 runs 15 residues. CDR3 residues: CASSVDRGSNTEAFF. CDR3 sequence (DNA): TGTGCCAGCAGCGTCGACCGGGGGTCGAACACTGAAGCTTTCTTT.

The rearrangement links TRBV7-3 to TRBJ2-1; 8 bases agree with TRBD2. From germline, CDR1 is SGHTA and CDR2 FQGTGA. J gave up 3 bases and V 0 bases, and 7 bases lay outside the gene matches. The CDR3 has 17 residues. The CDR3 DNA is TGTGCCAGCAGCTTAACCGGGACTAGTGGATTCTACAATGAGCAGTTCTTC. It is translated as CASSLTGTSGFYNEQFF.

The chain combines TRBV5-4 with TRBJ1-5; D is ambiguous. V lost 0 bases to trimming and J lost 7 bases, with 8 bases between them. This CDR3 has 13 residues. Germline lookup yields CDR1 SGHNT and CDR2 YYREEE (reference sequence). In DNA, the CDR3 is TGTGCCAGCAGCTTGGATGGGGTGCAGCCCCAGCATTTT. Residues: CASSLDGVQPQHF.

CDR3 sequence (DNA): TGCGCCAGCAGTCAATCGGTCGCGTACTTC. Protein: CASSQSVAYF. V usage is TRBV23-1 and J usage is TRBJ2-7; D is uncertain. TRBV23-1 is identified as an open reading frame with a role that is uncertain. V lost 0 bases and J lost 12, with 6 bases in between. This CDR3 has 10 residues.

The chain carries TRBV19 and TRBJ1-2; D is perhaps TRBD1 (6 bases). Germline-derived CDR1 and CDR2 are LNHDA and SQIVND (reference sequence). The ends were cut back, 9 bases at V and 1 base at J, with 18 bases in the middle. The CDR3 covers 15 residues. The CDR3 here is CASSRRGGGNYGYTF. The CDR3 coding sequence is TGTGCCAGCTCTCGTCGGGGGGGCGGTAACTATGGCTACACCTTC.

The J gene is TRBJ2-1, the V gene TRBV5-1; 8 bases map to TRBD1. This CDR3 has 15 residues. V lost 0 bases to trimming and J lost 7 bases; unmatched junction nucleotides: 6. Germline CDR1 reads SGHRS; CDR2 reads YFSETQ. In DNA form, the CDR3 reads TGCGCCAGCAGCTTGGGGCCAGGGGGCTTGAATGAGCAGTTCTTC. It yields the protein CASSLGPGGLNEQFF. The full variable domain, with the rest looked up from reference TRBV5-1 and TRBJ2-1, is KAGVTQTPRYLIKTRGQQVTLSCSPISGHRSVSWYQQTPGQGLQFLFEYFSETQRNKGNFPGRFSGRQFSNSRSEMNVSTLELGDSALYLCASSLGPGGLNEQFFGPGTRLTVL.

This clone has a handful of counts. This chain connects TRBV5-4 to TRBJ1-3, with 7 nucleotides matching TRBD1. The germline CDR1 and CDR2 sequences are SGHNT and YYREEE (reference sequence). This CDR3 region has 14 residues. Losses at the gene ends were 1 base for V and 4 bases for J; bases not matched to a gene: 2. CDR3 protein: CASSLTGAGNTIYF. The CDR3 bases are TGTGCCAGCAGCTTGACAGGGGCCGGAAACACCATATATTTT.

CDR3 DNA sequence: TGTGCCTGGAGGTGGGGACTAGCGGACACAGATACGCAGTATTTT. Encoded protein: CAWRWGLADTDTQYF. The chain has TRBV30 and TRBJ2-3, with 11 positions matching TRBD2. Per the germline V gene, CDR1 is GTSNPN and CDR2 is SVGIG (reference sequence). The CDR3 totals 15 residues. Trimming took 3 bases from V and 2 from J; bases not matched to a gene: 4. Looking up the rest from reference TRBV30 and TRBJ2-3 gives the full variable domain: SQTIHQWPATLVQPVGSPLSLECTVEGTSNPNLYWYRQAAGRGLQLLFYSVGIGQISSEVPQNLSASRPQDRQFILSSKKLLLSDSGFYLCAWRWGLADTDTQYFGPGTRLTVL.

This clone occurred a few times. The V call is TRBV6-5, the J call TRBJ2-7; 9 bases fit TRBD2. V was clipped by 4 bases and J by 2 bases; unmatched bases: 3. This CDR3 spans 14 amino acids. Germline CDR1 and CDR2: MNHEY and SVGAGI. The chain's CDR3 is CASSSRGGAYEQYF. The CDR3 DNA reads as TGTGCCAGCAGTTCTCGCGGGGGGGCCTACGAGCAGTACTTC.

The CDR3 DNA follows: TGTGCCAGCAAACGGACAGGGGGTTCCTACAATGAGCAGTTCTTC. As protein: CASKRTGGSYNEQFF. J is TRBJ2-1 and V is TRBV28, with TRBD1 identical over 10 bases. This CDR3 is built from 15 residues. Germline V gene lookup returns CDR1 MDHEN and CDR2 SYDVKM. V lost 7 bases to trimming and J lost 1 base; unmatched junction nucleotides: 4.

CDR3 loop: CASSLADIRNTEAFF. The CDR3 DNA follows: TGTGCCAGCAGCTTGGCGGACATTCGCAACACTGAAGCTTTCTTT. The rearrangement joins TRBV5-8 to TRBJ1-1, with D possibly being TRBD1 (5 bases). The V end was cut by 0 bases, the J end by 2 bases, with 11 bases between. The CDR3 runs 15 residues. Germline V CDR1 and CDR2: SGHTS, YDEGEE.

The gene calls are TRBV6-1 and TRBJ1-1; no firm D call. The germline CDR1 and CDR2 sequences are MNHNS and SASEGT. V was trimmed by 2 bases and J by 1 base, leaving 5 bases between them. There are 13 residues in the CDR3. The CDR3 DNA reads as TGTGCCAGCAGTGAAAGGGAGAACACTGAAGCTTTCTTT. Its protein product is CASSERENTEAFF.

For the CDR3, the DNA is TGTGCCAGCAGTGAAGGATGGGCGGGAGGTAGGGAGCAGTACTTC. Protein: CASSEGWAGGREQYF. The V call is TRBV6-1, the J call TRBJ2-7; TRBD2 aligns across 8 bases. J lost 7 bases, V lost 1 base, and 9 bases had no gene match. CDR3 size: 15 residues. Germline V gene sequence: CDR1 MNHNS, CDR2 SASEGT.

The chain has TRBV19 and TRBJ1-3; D is ambiguous. The germline gives CDR1 LNHDA, CDR2 SQIVND (reference sequence). The V and J ends lost 7 bases and 0 bases respectively, with 10 bases between them. This CDR3 has 14 amino acids. This CDR3 reads CASTLSGSGNTIYF. CDR3 DNA sequence: TGTGCCAGTACCCTGTCGGGCTCTGGAAACACCATATATTTT. The variable domain in full, with the rest retrieved from reference TRBV19 and TRBJ1-3, is DGGITQSPKYLFRKEGQNVTLSCEQNLNHDAMYWYRQDPGQGLRLIYYSQIVNDFQKGDIAEGYSVSREKKESFPLTVTSAQKNPTAFYLCASTLSGSGNTIYFGEGSWLTVV.

The chain recombines TRBV5-1 with TRBJ2-1, with D tentatively TRBD1 (7 bases). The CDR3 extends over 15 amino acids. CDR1 and CDR2 from the germline V gene are SGHRS and YFSETQ. Trimming shortened V by 7 bases and J by 1 base, and 15 bases separated the two germline ends. As DNA, the CDR3 is TGCGCCAGCGGTTGGGGGGACAGATCCTACAATGAGCAGTTCTTC. Translated, it gives CASGWGDRSYNEQFF. Using reference TRBV5-1 and TRBJ2-1 for the parts outside the CDR3, the full variable domain is KAGVTQTPRYLIKTRGQQVTLSCSPISGHRSVSWYQQTPGQGLQFLFEYFSETQRNKGNFPGRFSGRQFSNSRSEMNVSTLELGDSALYLCASGWGDRSYNEQFFGPGTRLTVL.

The rearrangement links TRBV28 to TRBJ2-7; tentatively, D is TRBD2 (5 bases). The V and J ends lost 5 bases and 2 bases respectively, with 13 bases between them. Looked up from germline, CDR1 is MDHEN and CDR2 is SYDVKM. The CDR3 runs to 14 residues. CDR3 residues: CASSPTGKTYEQYF. CDR3 in DNA: TGTGCCAGCAGTCCCACCGGGAAGACCTACGAGCAGTACTTC.

The chain is built from TRBV6-5 and TRBJ2-7; D gene unclear. CDR3 size: 16 residues. Germline CDR1 MNHEY, CDR2 SVGAGI. V was trimmed by 0 bases and J by 7 bases, leaving 19 bases between them. CDR3 loop: CASSYSVARGLGEQYF. In nucleotides, the CDR3 is TGTGCCAGCAGTTACTCTGTGGCGCGCGGTCTAGGGGAGCAGTACTTC.

J is TRBJ1-1 and V is TRBV30; a possible D gene is TRBD1 (6 bases). Germline V gives CDR1 GTSNPN, CDR2 SVGIG (reference sequence). Trimming shortened V by 1 base and J by 1 base, and 22 bases separated the two germline ends. The length of the CDR3 is 18 residues. As DNA, the CDR3 is TGTGCCTGGAGTGCTATCACAGGGAGAGGAGTAGGGAACACTGAAGCTTTCTTT. This sequence encodes CAWSAITGRGVGNTEAFF.

The chain uses TRBV4-2 and TRBJ2-1, with TRBD2 identical over 9 bases. The CDR3 sequence is 17 residues long. CDR1 and CDR2 (germline): LGHNA, YNFKEQ. V shed 0 bases and J 1 base; nucleotides not matched to a gene: 4. CDR3 protein: CASSQDLAGGSYNEQFF. The CDR3 DNA sequence: TGTGCCAGCAGCCAAGATCTGGCGGGAGGGTCCTACAATGAGCAGTTCTTC.

The chain employs TRBV5-6 and TRBJ2-2; 7 bases agree with TRBD1. The germline gives CDR1 SGHDT, CDR2 YYEEEE. The J segment lost 4 bases and the V segment lost 3 bases, leaving 12 bases of the junction unmatched. CDR3 length equals 17 residues. Written as DNA, the CDR3 is TGTGCCAGCAGCTCCCCTTGGGACAGCTTAATCACCGGGGAGCTGTTTTTT. It codes for CASSSPWDSLITGELFF.

This rearrangement joins TRBV28 to TRBJ1-4; D uncertain. This CDR3 has 15 amino acids. V was trimmed by 3 bases and J by 10 bases, leaving 18 bases between them. CDR1 is MDHEN and CDR2 is SYDVKM in the germline V gene. The CDR3 DNA follows: TGTGCCAGCAGTTTTCTCGGGGTCGGCTCGGGAAAACTGTTTTTT. Its protein is CASSFLGVGSGKLFF.

The chain couples TRBV29-1 to TRBJ2-2; a possible D gene is TRBD1 (6 bases). The CDR3 has 13 amino acids. V shed 7 bases and J shed 2 bases, with 11 bases lying between them. In germline, CDR1 is SQVTM, CDR2 ANQGSEA. The CDR3 reads CSGSGVNTGELFF. Written as DNA, the CDR3 is TGCAGCGGATCAGGGGTAAACACCGGGGAGCTGTTTTTT.

The chain is built from TRBV28 and TRBJ2-5; 14 bases are shared with TRBD2. The tail of the sequence fits TRBJ2-7 better, so the J call may be wrong. Germline V gene lookup returns CDR1 MDHEN and CDR2 SYDVKM. CDR3 length equals 15 residues. The CDR3 DNA is TGTGCCAGCACCCTCGGGACTAGCGGGAGCCACGAGCAGTACTTC. Translated, it gives CASTLGTSGSHEQYF.

V and J are TRBV28 and TRBJ1-5, with a tentative D call TRBD1 (6 bases). Germline V gene lookup returns CDR1 MDHEN and CDR2 SYDVKM. The CDR3 covers 16 residues. Trimming left V 5 bases short and J 0 bases short, with 14 bases between. The CDR3 region is CASSPTTGISNQPQHF. The CDR3 DNA follows: TGTGCCAGCAGTCCTACTACAGGGATTAGCAATCAGCCCCAGCATTTT.